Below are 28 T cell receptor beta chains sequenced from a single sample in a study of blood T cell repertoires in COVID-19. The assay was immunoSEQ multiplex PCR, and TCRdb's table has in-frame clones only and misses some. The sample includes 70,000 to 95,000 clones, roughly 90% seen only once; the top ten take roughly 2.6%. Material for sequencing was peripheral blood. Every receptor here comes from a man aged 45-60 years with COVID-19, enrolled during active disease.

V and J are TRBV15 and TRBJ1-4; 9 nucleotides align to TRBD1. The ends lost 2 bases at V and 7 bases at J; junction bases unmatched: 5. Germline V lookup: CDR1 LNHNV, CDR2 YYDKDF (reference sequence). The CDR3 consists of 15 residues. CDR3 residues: CATSRTGGASEKLFF. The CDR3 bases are TGTGCCACCAGCAGAACAGGGGGCGCAAGTGAAAAACTGTTTTTT.

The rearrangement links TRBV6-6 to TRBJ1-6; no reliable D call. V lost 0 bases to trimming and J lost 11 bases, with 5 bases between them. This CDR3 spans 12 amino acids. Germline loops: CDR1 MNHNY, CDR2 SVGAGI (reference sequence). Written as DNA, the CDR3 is TGTGCCAGCAGTTACTCAGAGGCACCCCTCCACTTT. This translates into CASSYSEAPLHF.

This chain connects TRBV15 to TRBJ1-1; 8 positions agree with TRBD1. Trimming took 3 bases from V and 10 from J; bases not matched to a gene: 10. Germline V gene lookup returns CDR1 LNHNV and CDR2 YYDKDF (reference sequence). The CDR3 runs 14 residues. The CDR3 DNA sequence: TGTGCCACCAGCAGGGCATTGCAGGGGGCGCCAGCTTTCTTT. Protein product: CATSRALQGAPAFF.

CDR3 nucleotide sequence: TGCGCCAGCAGCTTGGTCCCAGGGAACCCCTACGAGCAGTACTTC. Translation: CASSLVPGNPYEQYF. The chain employs TRBV5-1 and TRBJ2-7; the D gene is possibly TRBD1 (5 bases). Trimming took off 0 bases at V and 2 bases at J, with 12 bases between the two ends. This CDR3 has 15 residues. Germline lookup yields CDR1 SGHRS and CDR2 YFSETQ.

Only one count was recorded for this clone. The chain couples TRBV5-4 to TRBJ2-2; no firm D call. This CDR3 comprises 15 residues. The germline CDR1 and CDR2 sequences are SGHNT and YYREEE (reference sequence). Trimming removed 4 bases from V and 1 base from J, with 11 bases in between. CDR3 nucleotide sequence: TGTGCCAGCAGCCGACCCGCAGGGAACACCGGGGAGCTGTTTTTT. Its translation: CASSRPAGNTGELFF. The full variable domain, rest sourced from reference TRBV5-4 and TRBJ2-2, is ETGVTQSPTHLIKTRGQQVTLRCSSQSGHNTVSWYQQALGQGPQFIFQYYREEENGRGNFPPRFSGLQFPNYSSELNVNALELDDSALYLCASSRPAGNTGELFFGEGSRLTVL.

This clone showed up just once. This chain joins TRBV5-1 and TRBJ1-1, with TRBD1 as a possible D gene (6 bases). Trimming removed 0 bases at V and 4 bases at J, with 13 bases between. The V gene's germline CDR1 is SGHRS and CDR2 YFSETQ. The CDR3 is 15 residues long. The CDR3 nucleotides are TGCGCCAGCAGCTTGGAGGGGGTCGAGGGCACTGAAGCTTTCTTT. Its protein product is CASSLEGVEGTEAFF.

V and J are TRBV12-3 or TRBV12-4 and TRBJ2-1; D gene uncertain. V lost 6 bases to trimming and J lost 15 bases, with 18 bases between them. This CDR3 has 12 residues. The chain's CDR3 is CASRRDSRKLFF. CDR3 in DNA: TGTGCCAGCAGGAGAGATAGCCGAAAGCTGTTCTTC.

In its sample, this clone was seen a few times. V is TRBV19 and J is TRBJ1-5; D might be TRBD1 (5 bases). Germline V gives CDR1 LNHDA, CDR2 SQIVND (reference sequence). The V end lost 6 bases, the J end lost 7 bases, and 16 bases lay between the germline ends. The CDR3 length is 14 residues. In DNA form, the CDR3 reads TGTGCCAGTAGGTCCAGGGCGTCATGGCAGCCCCAGCATTTT. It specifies CASRSRASWQPQHF.

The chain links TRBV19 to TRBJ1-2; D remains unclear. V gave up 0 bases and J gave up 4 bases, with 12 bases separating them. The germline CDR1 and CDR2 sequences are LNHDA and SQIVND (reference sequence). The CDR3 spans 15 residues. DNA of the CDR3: TGTGCCAGTAGTATAGAGGCAGGCCTGGTCTATGGCTACACCTTC. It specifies CASSIEAGLVYGYTF.

The CDR3, as DNA: TGCGCCAGCAGCGAACCGGGACTAGCGGGCGAGCAGTACTTC. Amino acid sequence: CASSEPGLAGEQYF. The chain recombines TRBV5-1 with TRBJ2-7; 12 bases agree with TRBD2. The CDR3 has 14 residues. The germline CDR1 and CDR2 sequences are SGHRS and YFSETQ. With V trimmed by 4 bases and J by 6 bases, 5 bases remained unmatched. Together with reference TRBV5-1 and TRBJ2-7, the CDR3 gives the full variable domain: KAGVTQTPRYLIKTRGQQVTLSCSPISGHRSVSWYQQTPGQGLQFLFEYFSETQRNKGNFPGRFSGRQFSNSRSEMNVSTLELGDSALYLCASSEPGLAGEQYFGPGTRLTVT.

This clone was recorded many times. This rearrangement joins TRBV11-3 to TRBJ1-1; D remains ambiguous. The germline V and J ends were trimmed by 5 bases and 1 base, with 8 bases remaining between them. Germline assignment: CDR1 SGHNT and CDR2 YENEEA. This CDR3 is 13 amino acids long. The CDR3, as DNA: TGTGCCAGCAGCCGGTCACCGAACACTGAAGCTTTCTTT. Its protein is CASSRSPNTEAFF.

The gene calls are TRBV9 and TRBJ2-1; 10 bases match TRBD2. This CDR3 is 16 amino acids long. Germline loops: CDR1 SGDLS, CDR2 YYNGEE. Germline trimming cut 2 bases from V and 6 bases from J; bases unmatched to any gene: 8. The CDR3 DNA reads TGTGCCAGCAGCGTTGGGGCTAGCGGGGGCCTCAATGAGCAGTTCTTC. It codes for CASSVGASGGLNEQFF.

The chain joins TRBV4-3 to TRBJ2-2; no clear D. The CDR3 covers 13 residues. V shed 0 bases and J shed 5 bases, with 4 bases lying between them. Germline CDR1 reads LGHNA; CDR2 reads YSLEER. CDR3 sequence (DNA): TGCGCCAGCAGCCAAGATCCGACCGGGGAGCTGTTTTTT. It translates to CASSQDPTGELFF.

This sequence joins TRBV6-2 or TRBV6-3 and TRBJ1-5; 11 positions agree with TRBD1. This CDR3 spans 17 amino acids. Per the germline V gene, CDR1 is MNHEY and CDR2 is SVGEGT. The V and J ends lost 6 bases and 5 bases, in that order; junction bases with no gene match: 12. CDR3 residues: CASSHRGGQGDDQPQHF. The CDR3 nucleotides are TGTGCCAGCAGCCACAGGGGGGGACAGGGGGATGATCAGCCCCAGCATTTT.

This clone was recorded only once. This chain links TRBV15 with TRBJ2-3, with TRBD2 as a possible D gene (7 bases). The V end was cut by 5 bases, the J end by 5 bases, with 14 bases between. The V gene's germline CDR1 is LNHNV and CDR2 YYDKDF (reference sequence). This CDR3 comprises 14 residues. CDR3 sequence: CATSRRGAEDTQYF. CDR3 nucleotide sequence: TGTGCCACCAGCCGCCGGGGGGCGGAAGATACGCAGTATTTT.

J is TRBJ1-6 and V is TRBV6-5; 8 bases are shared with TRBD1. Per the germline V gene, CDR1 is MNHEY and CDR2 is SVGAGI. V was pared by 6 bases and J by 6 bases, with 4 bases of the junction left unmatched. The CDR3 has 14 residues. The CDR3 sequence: CASRTGGGNSPLHF. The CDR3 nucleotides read TGTGCCAGCAGAACAGGGGGAGGTAATTCACCCCTCCACTTT.

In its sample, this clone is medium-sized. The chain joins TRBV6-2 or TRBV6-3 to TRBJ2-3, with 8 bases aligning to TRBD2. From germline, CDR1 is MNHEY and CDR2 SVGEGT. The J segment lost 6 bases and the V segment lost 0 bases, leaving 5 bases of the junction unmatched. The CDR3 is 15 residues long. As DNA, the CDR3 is TGTGCCAGCAGTTACTCGACCGGGGGGGCTGATACGCAGTATTTT. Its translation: CASSYSTGGADTQYF.

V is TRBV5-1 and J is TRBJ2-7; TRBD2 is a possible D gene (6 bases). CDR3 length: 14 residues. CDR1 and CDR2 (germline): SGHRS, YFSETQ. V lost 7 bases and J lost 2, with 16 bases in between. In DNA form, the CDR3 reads TGCGCCAGCGCCGGGAGACAACGACCCTACGAGCAGTACTTC. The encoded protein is CASAGRQRPYEQYF.

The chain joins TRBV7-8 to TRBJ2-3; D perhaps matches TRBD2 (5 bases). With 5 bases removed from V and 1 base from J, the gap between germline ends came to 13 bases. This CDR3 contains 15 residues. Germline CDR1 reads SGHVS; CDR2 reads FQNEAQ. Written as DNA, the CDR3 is TGTGCCAGCAGCAGGACTGTTGGGGGCACAGATACGCAGTATTTT. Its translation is CASSRTVGGTDTQYF.

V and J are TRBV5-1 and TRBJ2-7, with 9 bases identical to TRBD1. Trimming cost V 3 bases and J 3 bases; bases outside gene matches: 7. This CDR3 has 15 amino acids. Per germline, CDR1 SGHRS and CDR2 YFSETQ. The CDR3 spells CASSWGQGGNYEQYF. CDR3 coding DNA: TGCGCCAGCAGCTGGGGACAGGGAGGGAACTACGAGCAGTACTTC.

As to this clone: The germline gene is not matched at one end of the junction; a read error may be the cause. CDR3 sequence reads: CASSQTGLGPKKSF. The DNA of the CDR3 is TGTGCCAGCAGCCAGACAGGTTTAGGCCCGAAAAAAAGCTTC. The V gene is TRBV3-1 (or the pseudogene TRBV3-2), the J gene TRBJ2-7; maybe TRBD1 (6 bases). The CDR3 runs 14 residues. Germline V gene data show CDR1 as LGHDT and CDR2 as YNNKEL (reference sequence).

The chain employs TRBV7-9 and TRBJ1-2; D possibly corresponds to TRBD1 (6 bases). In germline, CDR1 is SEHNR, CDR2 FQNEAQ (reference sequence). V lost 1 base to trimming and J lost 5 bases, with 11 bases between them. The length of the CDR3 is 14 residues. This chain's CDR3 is CASSLGQVQYGYTF. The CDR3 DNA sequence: TGTGCCAGCAGCTTAGGACAGGTTCAGTATGGCTACACCTTC.

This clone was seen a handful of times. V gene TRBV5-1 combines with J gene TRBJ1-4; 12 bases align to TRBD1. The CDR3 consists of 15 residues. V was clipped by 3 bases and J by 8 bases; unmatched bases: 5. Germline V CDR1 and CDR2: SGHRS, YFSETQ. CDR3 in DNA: TGCGCCAGCAGCTCCGCCGGGACAGGGGGCGAAAAACTGTTTTTT. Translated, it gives CASSSAGTGGEKLFF.

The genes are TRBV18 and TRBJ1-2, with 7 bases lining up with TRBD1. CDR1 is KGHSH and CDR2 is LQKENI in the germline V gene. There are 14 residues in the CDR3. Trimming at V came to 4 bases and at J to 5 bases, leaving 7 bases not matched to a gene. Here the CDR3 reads CASSRIDREYGYTF. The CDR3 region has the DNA TGTGCCAGCTCACGAATCGACAGGGAATATGGCTACACCTTC. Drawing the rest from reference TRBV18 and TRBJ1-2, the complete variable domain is NAGVMQNPRHLVRRRGQEARLRCSPMKGHSHVYWYRQLPEEGLKFMVYLQKENIIDESGMPKERFSAEFPKEGPSILRIQQVVRGDSAAYFCASSRIDREYGYTFGSGTRLTVV.

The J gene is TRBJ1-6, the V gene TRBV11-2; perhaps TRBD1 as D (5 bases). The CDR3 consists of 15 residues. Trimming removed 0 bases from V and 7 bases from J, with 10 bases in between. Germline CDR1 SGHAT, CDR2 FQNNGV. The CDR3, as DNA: TGTGCCAGCAGCTTAGAACGACAGCCAAATTCACCCCTCCACTTT. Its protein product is CASSLERQPNSPLHF.

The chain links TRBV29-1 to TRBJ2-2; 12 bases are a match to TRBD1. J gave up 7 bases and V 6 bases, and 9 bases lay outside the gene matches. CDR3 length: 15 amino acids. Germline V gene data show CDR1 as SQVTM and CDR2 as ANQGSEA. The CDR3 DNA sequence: TGCAGCGTGAAGGGACAGGGGGCAATGGGCGGGGAGCTGTTTTTT. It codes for CSVKGQGAMGGELFF.

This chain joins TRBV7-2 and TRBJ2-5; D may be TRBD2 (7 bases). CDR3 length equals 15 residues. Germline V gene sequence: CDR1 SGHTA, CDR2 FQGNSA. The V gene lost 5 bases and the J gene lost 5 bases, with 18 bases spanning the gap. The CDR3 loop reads CASSILWGGGETQYF. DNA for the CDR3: TGTGCCAGCAGCATCCTTTGGGGGGGCGGGGAGACCCAGTACTTC.

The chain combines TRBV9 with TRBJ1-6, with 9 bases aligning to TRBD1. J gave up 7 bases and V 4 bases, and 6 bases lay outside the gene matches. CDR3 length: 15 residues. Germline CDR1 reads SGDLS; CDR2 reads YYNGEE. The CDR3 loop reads CASSRTGGANSPLHF. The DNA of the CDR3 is TGTGCCAGCAGCAGAACAGGGGGCGCGAATTCACCCCTCCACTTT.